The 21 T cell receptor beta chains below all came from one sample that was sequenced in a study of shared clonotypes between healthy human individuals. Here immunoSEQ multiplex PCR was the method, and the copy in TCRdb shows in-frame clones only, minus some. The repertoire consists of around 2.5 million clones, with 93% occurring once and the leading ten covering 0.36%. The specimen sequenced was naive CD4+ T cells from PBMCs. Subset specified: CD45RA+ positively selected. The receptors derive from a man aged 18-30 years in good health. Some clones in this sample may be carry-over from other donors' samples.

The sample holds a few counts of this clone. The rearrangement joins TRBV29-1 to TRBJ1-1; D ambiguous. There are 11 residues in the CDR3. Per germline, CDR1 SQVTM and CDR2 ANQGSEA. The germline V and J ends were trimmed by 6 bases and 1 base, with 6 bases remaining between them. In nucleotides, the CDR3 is TGCAGCGTCTCACAGAACACTGAAGCTTTCTTT. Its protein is CSVSQNTEAFF.

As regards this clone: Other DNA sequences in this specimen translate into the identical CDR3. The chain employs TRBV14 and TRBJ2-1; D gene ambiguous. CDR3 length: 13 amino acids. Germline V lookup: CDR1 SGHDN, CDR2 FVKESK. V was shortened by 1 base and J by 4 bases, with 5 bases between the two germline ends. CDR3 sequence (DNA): TGTGCCAGCAGCCAAGGGGTTTACAATGAGCAGTTCTTC. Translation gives CASSQGVYNEQFF.

CDR3 loop: CASSVGLAEQSGELFF. The DNA of the CDR3 is TGTGCCAGCAGCGTAGGGCTAGCGGAGCAAAGCGGGGAGCTGTTTTTT. The chain has TRBV9 and TRBJ2-2; 7 bases are shared with TRBD2. CDR1 and CDR2 from the germline V gene are SGDLS and YYNGEE. The CDR3 is made up of 16 amino acids. Germline trimming cut 0 bases from V and 7 bases from J; bases unmatched to any gene: 9.

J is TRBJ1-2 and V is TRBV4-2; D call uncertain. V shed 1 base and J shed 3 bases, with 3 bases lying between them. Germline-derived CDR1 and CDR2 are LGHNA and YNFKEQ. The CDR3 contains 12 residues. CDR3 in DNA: TGTGCCAGCAGCCAAGGTTACTATGGCTACACCTTC. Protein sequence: CASSQGYYGYTF.

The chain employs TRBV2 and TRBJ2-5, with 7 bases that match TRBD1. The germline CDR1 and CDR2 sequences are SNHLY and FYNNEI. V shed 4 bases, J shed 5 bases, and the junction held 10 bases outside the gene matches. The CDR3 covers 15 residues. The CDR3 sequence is CASSGQGGRVETQYF. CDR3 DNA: TGTGCCAGCAGTGGACAGGGTGGAAGAGTGGAGACCCAGTACTTC.

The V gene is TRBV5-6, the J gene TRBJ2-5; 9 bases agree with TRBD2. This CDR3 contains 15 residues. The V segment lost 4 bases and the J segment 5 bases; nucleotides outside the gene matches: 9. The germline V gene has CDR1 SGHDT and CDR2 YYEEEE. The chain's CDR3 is CASSPRTSVSETQYF. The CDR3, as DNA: TGTGCCAGCAGCCCCCGGACTAGCGTGTCTGAGACCCAGTACTTC.

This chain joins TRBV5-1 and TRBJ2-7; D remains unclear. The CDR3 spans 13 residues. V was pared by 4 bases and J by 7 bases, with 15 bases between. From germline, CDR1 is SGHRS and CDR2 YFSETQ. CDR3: CASSPPAAREQYF. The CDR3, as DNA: TGCGCCAGCAGCCCTCCGGCCGCGCGTGAGCAGTACTTC.

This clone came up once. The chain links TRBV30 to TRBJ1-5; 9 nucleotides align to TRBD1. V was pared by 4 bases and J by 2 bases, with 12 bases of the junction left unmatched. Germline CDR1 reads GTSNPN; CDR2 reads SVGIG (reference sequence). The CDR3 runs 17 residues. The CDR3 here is CAWKTSGTGFGNQPQHF. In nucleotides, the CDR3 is TGTGCCTGGAAGACCTCCGGGACAGGGTTTGGCAATCAGCCCCAGCATTTT.

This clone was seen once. The CDR3 region has the DNA TGTGCCAGCAGCGTTGGCCAGGGGCATGGCTACACCTTC. This gives the protein CASSVGQGHGYTF. This chain links TRBV9 with TRBJ1-2; D might be TRBD1 (6 bases). The CDR3 is 13 residues long. The V end lost 2 bases, the J end lost 6 bases, and 11 bases lay between the germline ends. Germline assignment: CDR1 SGDLS and CDR2 YYNGEE.

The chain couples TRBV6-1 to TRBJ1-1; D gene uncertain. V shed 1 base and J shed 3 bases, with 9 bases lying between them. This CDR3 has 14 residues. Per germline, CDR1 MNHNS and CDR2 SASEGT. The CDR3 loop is CASSEVGDYTEAFF. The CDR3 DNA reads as TGTGCCAGCAGTGAAGTGGGAGACTACACTGAAGCTTTCTTT.

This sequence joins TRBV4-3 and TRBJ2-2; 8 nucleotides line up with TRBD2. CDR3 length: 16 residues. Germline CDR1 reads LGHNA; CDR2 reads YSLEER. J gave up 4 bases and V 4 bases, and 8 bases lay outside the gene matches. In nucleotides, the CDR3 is TGCGCCAGCAGCCGACGGGAGGGCTTCGGCACCGGGGAGCTGTTTTTT. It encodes CASSRREGFGTGELFF.

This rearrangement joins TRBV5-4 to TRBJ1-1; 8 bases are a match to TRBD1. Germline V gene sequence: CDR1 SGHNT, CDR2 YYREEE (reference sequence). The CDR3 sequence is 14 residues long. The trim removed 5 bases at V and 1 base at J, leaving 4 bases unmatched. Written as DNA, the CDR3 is TGTGCCAGCAGGGTTGGACAGGGGAACACTGAAGCTTTCTTT. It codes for CASRVGQGNTEAFF.

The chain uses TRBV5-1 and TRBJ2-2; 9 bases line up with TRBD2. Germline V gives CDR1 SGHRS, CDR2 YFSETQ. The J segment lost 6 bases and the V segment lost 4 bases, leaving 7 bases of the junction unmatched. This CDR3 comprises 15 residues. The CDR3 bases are TGCGCCAGCAGCGTCGGGCTAGCGGGGTCCGGGGAGCTGTTTTTT. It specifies CASSVGLAGSGELFF.

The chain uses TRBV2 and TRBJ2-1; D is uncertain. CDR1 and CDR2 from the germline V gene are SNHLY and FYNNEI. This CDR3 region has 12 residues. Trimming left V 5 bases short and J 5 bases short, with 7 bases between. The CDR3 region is CASSSHNNEQFF. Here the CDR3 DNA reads TGTGCCAGCAGTTCGCATAACAATGAGCAGTTCTTC.

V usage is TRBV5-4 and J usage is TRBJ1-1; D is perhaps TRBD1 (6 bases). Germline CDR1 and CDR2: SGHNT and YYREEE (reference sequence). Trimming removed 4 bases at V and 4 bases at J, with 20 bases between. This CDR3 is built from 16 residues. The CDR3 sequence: CASSREGTRLGTEAFF. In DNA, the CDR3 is TGTGCCAGCAGCCGAGAGGGGACACGTTTGGGCACTGAAGCTTTCTTT.

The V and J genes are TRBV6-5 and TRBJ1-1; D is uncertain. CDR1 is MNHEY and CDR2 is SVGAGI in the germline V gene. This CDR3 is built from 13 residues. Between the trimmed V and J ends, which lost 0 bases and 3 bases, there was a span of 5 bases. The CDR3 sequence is CASSYSYHTEAFF. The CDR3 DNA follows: TGTGCCAGCAGTTACTCGTATCACACTGAAGCTTTCTTT.

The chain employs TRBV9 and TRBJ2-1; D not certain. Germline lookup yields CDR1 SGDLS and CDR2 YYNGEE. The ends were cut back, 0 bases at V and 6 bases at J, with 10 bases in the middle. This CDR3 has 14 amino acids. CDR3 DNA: TGTGCCAGCAGCGTAGGTCCAACCCCCAATGAGCAGTTCTTC. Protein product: CASSVGPTPNEQFF.

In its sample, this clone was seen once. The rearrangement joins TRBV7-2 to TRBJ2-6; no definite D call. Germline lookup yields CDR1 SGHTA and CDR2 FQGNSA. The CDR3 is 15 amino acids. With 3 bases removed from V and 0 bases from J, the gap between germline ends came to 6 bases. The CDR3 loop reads CASSLIVSGANVLTF. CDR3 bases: TGTGCCAGCAGCTTGATCGTCTCTGGGGCCAACGTCCTGACTTTC.

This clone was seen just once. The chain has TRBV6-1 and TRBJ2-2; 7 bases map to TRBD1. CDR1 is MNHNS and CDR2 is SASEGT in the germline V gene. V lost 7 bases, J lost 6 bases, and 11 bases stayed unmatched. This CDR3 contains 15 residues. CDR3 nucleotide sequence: TGTGCCAGCATTGGTAGGGGGCCAGGAGCCGGGGAGCTGTTTTTT. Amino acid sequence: CASIGRGPGAGELFF.

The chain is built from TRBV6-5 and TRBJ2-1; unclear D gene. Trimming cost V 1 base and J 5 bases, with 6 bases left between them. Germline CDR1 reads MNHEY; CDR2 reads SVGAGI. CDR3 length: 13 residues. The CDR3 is CASSYLPDNEQFF. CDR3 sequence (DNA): TGTGCCAGCAGTTACTTACCCGACAATGAGCAGTTCTTC.

CDR3 in DNA: TGTGCCAGCAGCTTAGCCGAGGGGGCAGTCTACAATGAGCAGTTCTTC. Amino acids: CASSLAEGAVYNEQFF. The chain is built from TRBV11-3 and TRBJ2-1; 7 nucleotides match TRBD1. J lost 3 bases, V lost 1 base, and 6 bases had no gene match. Germline CDR1 and CDR2: SGHNT and YENEEA. This CDR3 comprises 16 residues. The variable domain in full, completed from reference TRBV11-3 and TRBJ2-1, reads EAGVVQSPRYKIIEKKQPVAFWCNPISGHNTLYWYLQNLGQGPELLIRYENEEAVDDSQLPKDRFSAERLKGVDSTLKIQPAELGDSAVYLCASSLAEGAVYNEQFFGPGTRLTVL.